The sequence of this T cell receptor beta chain was determined in a study of Graves' ophthalmopathy and Graves' hyperthyroidism (dated by TCRdb to the late 2010s). For context, the study as a whole: Peripheral blood was collected at initial diagnosis, prior to any treatment. The independent validation cohort included around 19 hyperthyroidism patients plus 17 patients who later progressed from hyperthyroidism to ophthalmopathy. In total, some 140 blood samples were TCR-sequenced: around 42 ophthalmopathy, approximately 75 hyperthyroidism and about 17 hyperthyroidism-to-ophthalmopathy patients. To explore V-J signatures that separate ophthalmopathy from hyperthyroidism, a discovery set of about a hundred patients was enrolled, consisting of about 45 with ophthalmopathy and roughly 59 with stable hyperthyroidism. In 6 or 7 hyperthyroidism patients, T-cell repertoires of thyroid tissue and blood were compared. Following sampling, methimazole starting at 30 mg daily was administered to hyperthyroidism patients, and high-dose intravenous methylprednisolone was administered to ophthalmopathy patients. The study used TCR beta repertoire signatures to distinguish Graves' ophthalmopathy from Graves' hyperthyroidism and to predict progression to ophthalmopathy. Broad study findings and their caveats: In validation, the model predicted ophthalmopathy progression with nearly 71% sensitivity and roughly 78% specificity; 12 predicted patients were CT-confirmed with GO in a median of about 7.1 months. No statistical method was used to predetermine the sample size, and group allocation was not hidden from the investigators. Most expanded thyroid clonotypes with frequency above 0.001 were also detected in blood, suggesting blood repertoires may reflect the thyroid immune response. Ophthalmopathy was separated from stable hyperthyroidism by the 13-signature model with roughly 90% sensitivity and 81% to 84% specificity in cross-validation and with 80%/75% in the test set.

The CDR3 covers 14 residues, taking in both the cysteine and the phenylalanine. The only DNA kept is the CDR3, 42 bases in frame from the first base. The germline V and J ends show losses of 6 bases and 4 bases respectively, and no gene match explains 5 bases of the junction. CDR1 DFQATT and CDR2 SNEGSKA are derived from the germline V gene (reference sequence). Turning to this clonotype: Its antigen remains unidentified. No clone much larger than this one lies a single base away; base qualities are absent.

The ophthalmopathy patients had moderately to severely active disease, with a Clinical Activity Score of 3 or higher, a NOSPECS grade of 4 or higher, and a disease duration of less than 3 months. Patients were excluded if they had other autoimmune diseases, uncontrolled infections, pregnancy or lactation. Clinical symptoms, serum thyroxine, TRAb, thyroid ultrasound and orbital computed tomography were used for diagnosis. Using Ficoll-Paque density gradient centrifugation, PBMCs were isolated from about 9.2 ml of fresh peripheral blood. Total RNA was extracted with Trizol reagent and quality-checked on an Agilent 2100 Bioanalyzer. For repertoire sequencing, TCR beta CDR3 regions were amplified from RNA transcripts. HTBI primers and the Qiagen OneStep RT-PCR kit were used in a first-round RT-PCR, which was followed by a second-round multiplex PCR, size selection and purification. Libraries were sequenced paired-end with 100 bp reads on an Illumina HiSeq2000. On the authors' methods: SOAPnuke was used to process the reads, throwing out any read that had adapters, had uncalled bases, had a mean Phred below 15, or lacked an exact constant-primer or identifier match. COPE v1.2.5 was used to merge high-quality paired reads. Clonotypes were defined as unique nucleotide sequences and were aligned to IMGT TRB V, D and J references using MiTCR v1.1. Analysis was restricted to V-J combinations with a frequency above 0.0001, which covered roughly 99% of repertoires. For each V-J combination, a TCR clonal expansion and chaos score was defined as F50 clonal expansion divided by the chaos observed in the TCRdist matrix. Welch's t-statistics and random forest were used to reduce the features to 10 to 15 V-J combinations, which were then used as input to a naive Bayes classifier. Thyroid-blood repertoire similarity was quantified with the Morisita-Horn index. In TCRdb, the public reads were trimmed at Q25 with fastp and aligned with MiXCR, with productive beta chains retained. Rows are combined by CDR3 protein, so each entry shows the most common genes and DNA. The V and J calls here are based on TCRdb, not the publication. For this sample there are approximately 700,000 distinct CDR3 sequences; over 40% appear just once. Clones ranked in the top ten supply over 2.5% of the sample.

This chain is built from TRBV20-1 and TRBJ2-5; 13 central bases correspond to TRBD2. The sequence derives from an adult man with Graves' ophthalmopathy. Sequencing was performed on peripheral blood. In nucleotides, the sequence is TGCAGTGCAAAACTAGCGGGGGGGCGAGAGACCCAGTACTTC. Its amino acids are CSAKLAGGRETQYF.